A selection of T cell receptor beta chains follows, all from one sample in a study of molecular identifiers for immune sequencing clone quantification. In TCRdb, the PCR reads were re-called with MiXCR into one record per CDR3 protein. This table holds over 90,000 distinct CDR3 sequences, 30% to 45% found once. Sequenced material: naive CD8+ T cells from blood, with Jurkat cell RNA spiked in. These receptor sequences come from a human donor in good health. Some libraries in this study had Jurkat cell RNA spiked in. Both conserved end residues are part of each CDR3. The D gene is left open where the match is weak. For some rows the clone size is stated as once, few or many, or as a class when expanded; others skip it.

D: NA
length: 15
size: NA
J: TRBJ1-1
V: TRBV4-1
CDR3: CASSQDQGRDTEAFF
DNA: TGCGCCAGCAGCCAAGACCAGGGAAGAGACACTGAAGCTTTCTTT

D: NA
length: 16
size: once
J: TRBJ2-1
V: TRBV10-3
CDR3: CAISDNRASSYNEQFF
DNA: TGTGCCATCAGTGATAACAGGGCCAGCTCCTACAATGAGCAGTTCTTC

D: TRBD2
length: 15
size: NA
J: TRBJ2-7
V: TRBV3-1
CDR3: CASSQEPSGSGEQYF
DNA: TGTGCCAGCAGCCAAGAGCCTAGCGGGAGTGGGGAGCAGTACTTC

D: TRBD1
length: 18
size: few
J: TRBJ2-1
V: TRBV6-2/TRBV6-3
CDR3: CASSYQNRQGANSDEQFF
DNA: TGTGCCAGCAGTTACCAAAATCGACAGGGGGCAAATTCCGATGAGCAGTTCTTC

D: NA
length: 13
size: few
J: TRBJ1-1
V: TRBV28
CDR3: CASNGGFLTEAFF
DNA: TGTGCCAGCAATGGGGGGTTTCTCACTGAAGCTTTCTTT

D: NA
length: 13
size: NA
J: TRBJ2-3
V: TRBV19
CDR3: CASSTGGPYTQYF
DNA: TGTGCCAGTAGTACCGGCGGGCCATATACGCAGTATTTT

D: NA
length: 17
size: many
J: TRBJ2-6
V: TRBV21-1
CDR3: CASSKADDSPGANVLTF
DNA: TGTGCCAGCAGCAAAGCTGACGACAGCCCTGGGGCCAACGTCCTGACTTTC

D: NA
length: 16
size: few
J: TRBJ1-1
V: TRBV9
CDR3: CASSVASGVMNTEAFF
DNA: TGTGCCAGCAGCGTAGCGTCAGGGGTCATGAACACTGAAGCTTTCTTT

D: NA
length: 12
size: few
J: TRBJ2-7
V: TRBV29-1
CDR3: CSAKTGPYEQYF
DNA: TGCAGCGCTAAGACAGGTCCCTACGAGCAGTACTTC

D: TRBD2
length: 15
size: NA
J: TRBJ2-1
V: TRBV20-1
CDR3: CSADSGRALFYEQFF
DNA: TGCAGTGCTGATAGCGGGAGGGCCCTTTTCTATGAGCAGTTCTTC

D: NA
length: 14
size: many
J: TRBJ2-3
V: TRBV20-1
CDR3: CSAKVRAATDTQYF
DNA: TGCAGTGCTAAGGTCAGGGCTGCGACAGATACGCAGTATTTT

D: NA
length: 13
size: few
J: TRBJ2-7
V: TRBV4-3
CDR3: CASSHGSGYEQYF
DNA: TGCGCCAGCAGCCACGGGAGCGGGTACGAGCAGTACTTC

D: TRBD2
length: 18
size: NA
J: TRBJ2-2
V: TRBV5-1
CDR3: CASSRGTSGNGRTGELFF
DNA: TGCGCCAGCAGCCGTGGGACTAGCGGGAACGGTCGCACCGGGGAGCTGTTTTTT

D: NA
length: 15
size: once
J: TRBJ2-7
V: TRBV28
CDR3: CASSPWGEVVHEQYF
DNA: TGTGCCAGCAGTCCGTGGGGTGAGGTGGTCCACGAGCAGTACTTC

D: NA
length: 16
size: few
J: TRBJ1-1
V: TRBV6-6
CDR3: CASSYSILGFNTEAFF
DNA: TGTGCCAGCAGTTACTCGATACTGGGATTCAACACTGAAGCTTTCTTT

D: NA
length: 14
size: few
J: TRBJ1-1
V: TRBV4-1
CDR3: CASSQRGMNTEAFF
DNA: TGCGCCAGCAGCCAAAGGGGGATGAACACTGAAGCTTTCTTC

D: TRBD1
length: 12
size: NA
J: TRBJ2-7
V: TRBV27
CDR3: CGCGTGFGEQYF
DNA: TGTGGTTGTGGGACAGGGTTCGGCGAGCAGTACTTC

D: TRBD1
length: 15
size: NA
J: TRBJ2-7
V: TRBV29-1
CDR3: CSVEDWTGASYEQYF
DNA: TGCAGCGTTGAAGATTGGACAGGGGCCTCCTACGAGCAGTACTTC

D: TRBD1
length: 15
size: few
J: TRBJ1-2
V: TRBV29-1
CDR3: CSVEGRGGGGNGYTF
DNA: TGCAGCGTTGAAGGAAGAGGGGGCGGGGGCAATGGCTACACCTTC

D: NA
length: 14
size: NA
J: TRBJ2-3
V: TRBV15
CDR3: CATSWGGSTDTQYF
DNA: TGTGCCACCAGCTGGGGCGGGAGCACAGATACGCAGTATTTT

D: TRBD2
length: 15
size: few
J: TRBJ2-2
V: TRBV7-3
CDR3: CASSSGRSGAGELFF
DNA: TGTGCCAGCAGCTCCGGGAGGTCTGGCGCCGGGGAGCTGTTTTTT

D: NA
length: 15
size: NA
J: TRBJ2-7
V: TRBV20-1
CDR3: CSARDGTNKPYEQYF
DNA: TGCAGTGCTAGAGATGGAACAAATAAGCCCTACGAGCAGTACTTC

D: NA
length: 15
size: medium-sized
J: TRBJ2-7
V: TRBV13
CDR3: CASSLAAGPSYEQYF
DNA: TGTGCCAGCAGCTTAGCGGCGGGCCCATCCTACGAGCAGTACTTC

D: NA
length: 16
size: NA
J: TRBJ2-5
V: TRBV7-6
CDR3: CAGSLSRASAQETQYF
DNA: TGTGCCGGCAGCTTATCAAGGGCTTCAGCCCAAGAGACCCAGTACTTC

D: NA
length: 14
size: NA
J: TRBJ2-1
V: TRBV6-2/TRBV6-3
CDR3: CASSYTGSHNEQFF
DNA: TGTGCCAGCAGTTACACTGGGTCCCACAATGAGCAGTTCTTC